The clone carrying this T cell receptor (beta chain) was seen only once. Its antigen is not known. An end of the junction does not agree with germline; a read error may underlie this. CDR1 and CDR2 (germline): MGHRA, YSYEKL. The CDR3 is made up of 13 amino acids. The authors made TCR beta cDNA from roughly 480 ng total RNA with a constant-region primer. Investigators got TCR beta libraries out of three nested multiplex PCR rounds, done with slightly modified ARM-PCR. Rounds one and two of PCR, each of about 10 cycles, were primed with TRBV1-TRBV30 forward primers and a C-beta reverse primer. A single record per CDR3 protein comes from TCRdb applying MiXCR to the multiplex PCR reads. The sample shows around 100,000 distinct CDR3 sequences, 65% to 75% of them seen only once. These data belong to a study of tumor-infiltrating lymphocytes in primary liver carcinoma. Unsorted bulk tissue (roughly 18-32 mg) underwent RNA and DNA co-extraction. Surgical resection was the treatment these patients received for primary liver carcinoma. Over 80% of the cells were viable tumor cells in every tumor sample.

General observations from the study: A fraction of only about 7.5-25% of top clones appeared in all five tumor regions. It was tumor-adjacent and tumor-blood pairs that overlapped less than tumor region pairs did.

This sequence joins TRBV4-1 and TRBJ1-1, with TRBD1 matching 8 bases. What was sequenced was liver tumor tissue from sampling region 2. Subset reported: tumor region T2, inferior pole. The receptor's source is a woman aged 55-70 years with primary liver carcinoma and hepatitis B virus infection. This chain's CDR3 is CANSQTDRDEVFF. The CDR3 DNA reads TGCGCCAACAGCCAAACGGACAGGGATGAAGTTTTCTTT.